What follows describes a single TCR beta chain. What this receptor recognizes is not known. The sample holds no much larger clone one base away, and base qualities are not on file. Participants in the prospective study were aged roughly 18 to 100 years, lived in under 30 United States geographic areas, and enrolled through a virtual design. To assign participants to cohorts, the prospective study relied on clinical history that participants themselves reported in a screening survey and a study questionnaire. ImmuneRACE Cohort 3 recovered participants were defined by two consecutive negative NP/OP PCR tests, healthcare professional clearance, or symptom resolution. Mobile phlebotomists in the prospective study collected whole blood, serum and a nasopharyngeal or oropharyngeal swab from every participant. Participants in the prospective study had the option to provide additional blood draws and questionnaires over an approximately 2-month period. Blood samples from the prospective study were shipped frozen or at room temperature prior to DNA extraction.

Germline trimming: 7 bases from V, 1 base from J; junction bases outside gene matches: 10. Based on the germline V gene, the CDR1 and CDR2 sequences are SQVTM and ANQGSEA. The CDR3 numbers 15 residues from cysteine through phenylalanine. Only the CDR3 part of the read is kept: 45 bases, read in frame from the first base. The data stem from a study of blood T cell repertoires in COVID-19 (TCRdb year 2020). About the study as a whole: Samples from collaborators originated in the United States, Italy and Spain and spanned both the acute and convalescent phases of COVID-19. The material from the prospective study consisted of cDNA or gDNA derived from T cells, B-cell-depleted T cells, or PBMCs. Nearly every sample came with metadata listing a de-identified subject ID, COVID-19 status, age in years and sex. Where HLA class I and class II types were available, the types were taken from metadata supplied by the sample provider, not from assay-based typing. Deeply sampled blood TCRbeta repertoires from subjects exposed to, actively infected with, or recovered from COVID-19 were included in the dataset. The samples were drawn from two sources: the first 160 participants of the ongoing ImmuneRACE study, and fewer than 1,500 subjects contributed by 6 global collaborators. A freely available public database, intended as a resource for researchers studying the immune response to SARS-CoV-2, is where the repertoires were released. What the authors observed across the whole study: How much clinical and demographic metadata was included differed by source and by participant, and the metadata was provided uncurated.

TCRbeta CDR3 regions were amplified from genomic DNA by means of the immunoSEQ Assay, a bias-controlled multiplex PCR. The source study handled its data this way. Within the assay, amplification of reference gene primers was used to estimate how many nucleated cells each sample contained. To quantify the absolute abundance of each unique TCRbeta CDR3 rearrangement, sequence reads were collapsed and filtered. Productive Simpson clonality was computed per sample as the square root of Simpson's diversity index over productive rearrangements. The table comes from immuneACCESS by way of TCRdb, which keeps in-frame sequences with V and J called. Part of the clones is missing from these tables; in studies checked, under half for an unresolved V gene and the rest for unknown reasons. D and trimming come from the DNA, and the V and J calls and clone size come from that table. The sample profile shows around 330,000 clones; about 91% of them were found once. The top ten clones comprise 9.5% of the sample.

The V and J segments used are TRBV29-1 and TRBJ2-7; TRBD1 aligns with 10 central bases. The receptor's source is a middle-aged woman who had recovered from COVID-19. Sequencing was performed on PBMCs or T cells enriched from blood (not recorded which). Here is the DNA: TGCAGCGCGCAGGGGGGACAGGGGTGGTCCTACGAGCAGTACTTC. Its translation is CSAQGGQGWSYEQYF.